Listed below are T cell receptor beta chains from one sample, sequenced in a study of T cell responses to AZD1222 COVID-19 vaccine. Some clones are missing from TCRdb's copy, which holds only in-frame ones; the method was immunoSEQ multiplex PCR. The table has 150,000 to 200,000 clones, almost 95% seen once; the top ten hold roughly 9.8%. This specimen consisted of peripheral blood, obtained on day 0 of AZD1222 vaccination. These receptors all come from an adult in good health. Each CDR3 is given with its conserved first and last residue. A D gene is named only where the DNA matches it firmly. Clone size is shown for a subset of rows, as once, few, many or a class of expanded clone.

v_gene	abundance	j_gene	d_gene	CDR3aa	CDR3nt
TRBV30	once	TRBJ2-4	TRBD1	CAWSVGQGNIQYF	TGTGCCTGGAGTGTGGGACAGGGGAACATTCAGTACTTC
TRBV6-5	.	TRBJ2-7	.	CASSRTNTYEQYF	TGTGCCAGCAGCCGGACAAATACCTACGAGCAGTACTTC
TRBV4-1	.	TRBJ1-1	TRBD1	CASQTGTGNTEAFF	TGCGCCAGTCAAACCGGGACAGGTAACACTGAAGCTTTCTTT
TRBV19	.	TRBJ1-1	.	CASSTRTAEAFF	TGTGCCAGTAGTACCCGGACCGCTGAAGCTTTCTTT
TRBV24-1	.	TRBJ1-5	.	CATSDAGASNQPQHF	TGTGCCACCAGTGATGCAGGGGCCAGCAATCAGCCCCAGCATTTT
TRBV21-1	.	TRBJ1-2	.	CASSKADVGRVNYGYTF	TGTGCCAGCAGCAAAGCGGATGTGGGGCGAGTGAACTATGGCTACACCTTC
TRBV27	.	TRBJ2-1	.	CASSPLASGLYNEQFF	TGTGCCAGCAGTCCGTTGGCCAGTGGGTTGTACAATGAGCAGTTCTTC
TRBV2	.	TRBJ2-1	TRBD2	CASSELRTSGYNEQFF	TGTGCCAGCAGTGAGCTAAGGACTAGCGGCTACAATGAGCAGTTCTTC
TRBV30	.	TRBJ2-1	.	CAWSVPPLATSSYNEQFF	TGTGCCTGGAGTGTTCCCCCTCTAGCGACGAGCTCCTACAATGAGCAGTTCTTC
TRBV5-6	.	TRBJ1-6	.	CASSLDRAGGSPLHF	TGTGCCAGCAGCTTGGACAGGGCGGGGGGTTCACCCCTCCACTTT
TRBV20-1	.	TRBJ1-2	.	CSARLQGGYTF	TGCAGTGCTAGACTACAAGGTGGCTACACCTTC
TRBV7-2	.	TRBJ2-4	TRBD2	CASSLTSGNIQYF	TGTGCCAGCAGCTTAACTAGCGGAAACATTCAGTACTTC
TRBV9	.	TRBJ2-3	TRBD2	CASSAGGARSTDTQYF	TGTGCCAGCAGCGCCGGGGGGGCACGTAGCACAGATACGCAGTATTTT
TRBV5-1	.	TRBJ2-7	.	CASSLARLGGEQYF	TGCGCCAGCAGCTTGGCCCGCCTCGGAGGTGAGCAGTACTTC
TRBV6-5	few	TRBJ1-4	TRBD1	CASSYPGQGNEKLFF	TGTGCCAGCAGTTACCCGGGACAGGGTAATGAAAAACTGTTTTTT
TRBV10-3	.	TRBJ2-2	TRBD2	CAISGTGLAGSNTGELFF	TGTGCCATCAGTGGAACGGGACTAGCGGGATCTAACACCGGGGAGCTGTTTTTT
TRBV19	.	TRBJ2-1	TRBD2	CATIAGVGYNEQFF	TGTGCCACCATAGCGGGAGTAGGGTACAATGAGCAGTTCTTC
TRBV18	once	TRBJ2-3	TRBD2	CASSLGLAGAGNTQYF	TGTGCCAGCTCACTTGGACTAGCGGGAGCCGGGAATACGCAGTATTTT
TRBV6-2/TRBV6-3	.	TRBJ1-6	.	CASSYSSRGSYNSPLHF	TGTGCCAGCAGTTACTCGTCGCGGGGCTCCTATAATTCACCCCTCCACTTT
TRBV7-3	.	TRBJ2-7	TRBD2	CASSLPSSGRASEQYF	TGTGCCAGCAGCTTACCCTCTAGCGGGAGGGCCAGCGAGCAGTACTTC
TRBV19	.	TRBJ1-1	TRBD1	CASRWDRGVSNTEAFF	TGTGCCAGTAGATGGGACAGGGGGGTTTCGAACACTGAAGCTTTCTTT
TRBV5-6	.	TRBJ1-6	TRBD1	CASSWTGTGVNSPLHF	TGTGCCAGCAGCTGGACCGGGACAGGGGTTAATTCACCCCTCCACTTT
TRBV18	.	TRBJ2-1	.	CASSPTRSYNGQFF	TGTGCCAGCTCACCGACACGCTCCTACAATGGGCAGTTCTTC
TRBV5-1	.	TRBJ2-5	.	CASSVDSPETQYF	TGCGCCAGCAGCGTAGACAGTCCAGAGACCCAGTACTTC
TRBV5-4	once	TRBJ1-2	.	CASSLVGSLPNYGYTF	TGTGCCAGCAGCTTGGTGGGGTCTCTCCCCAACTATGGCTACACCTTC
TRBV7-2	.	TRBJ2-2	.	CAIVWGTGELFF	TGTGCCATAGTTTGGGGCACCGGGGAGCTGTTTTTT
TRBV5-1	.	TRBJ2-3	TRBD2	CASSKAGATTDTQYF	TGCGCCAGCAGTAAAGCGGGAGCGACCACAGATACGCAGTATTTT
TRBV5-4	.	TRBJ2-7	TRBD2	CASSLAGGPGEQYF	TGTGCCAGCAGCCTAGCGGGAGGGCCAGGTGAGCAGTACTTC
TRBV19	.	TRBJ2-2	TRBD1	CATTIRDRGNTGELFF	TGTGCCACCACCATCCGGGACAGGGGTAACACCGGGGAGCTGTTTTTT
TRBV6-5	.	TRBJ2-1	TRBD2	CASSYQASGRANEQFF	TGTGCCAGCAGTTACCAAGCTAGCGGGAGGGCCAATGAGCAGTTCTTC
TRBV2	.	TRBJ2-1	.	CASSDVRIGNEQFF	TGTGCCAGCAGTGATGTTAGAATCGGCAATGAGCAGTTCTTC
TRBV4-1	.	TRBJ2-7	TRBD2	CASSQDAAGGLSYEQYF	TGCGCCAGCAGCCAAGATGCGGCGGGAGGTCTCTCCTACGAGCAGTACTTC
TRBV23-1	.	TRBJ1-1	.	CASSPRDGSRNTEAFF	TGCGCCAGCAGTCCCCGGGACGGGAGCCGGAACACTGAAGCTTTCTTT
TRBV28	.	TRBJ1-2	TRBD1	CASCKEARDREDGYTF	TGTGCCAGCTGCAAAGAAGCACGGGACAGGGAAGATGGCTACACCTTC
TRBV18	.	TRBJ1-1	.	CASSPGGRTEAFF	TGTGCCAGCTCACCAGGGGGTCGAACTGAAGCTTTCTTT
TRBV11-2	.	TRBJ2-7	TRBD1	CASSAGQGYEQYF	TGTGCCAGCAGCGCTGGACAGGGCTACGAGCAGTACTTC
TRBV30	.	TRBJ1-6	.	CASGMGRGRIYNSPLHF	TGTGCCTCTGGAATGGGCCGGGGGAGAATCTATAATTCACCCCTCCACTTT
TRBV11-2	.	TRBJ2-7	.	CASSIRARVYEQYF	TGTGCCAGCAGCATCCGGGCCCGTGTCTACGAGCAGTACTTC
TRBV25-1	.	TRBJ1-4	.	CASSESGRIGEKLFF	TGTGCCAGCAGTGAATCGGGCAGGATTGGTGAAAAACTGTTTTTT
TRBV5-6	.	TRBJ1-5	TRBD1	CASSAGTGATNQPQHF	TGTGCCAGCAGCGCGGGGACAGGGGCCACCAATCAGCCCCAGCATTTT
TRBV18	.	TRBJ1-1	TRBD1	CASSLDRGTEAFF	TGTGCCAGCTCATTGGACAGGGGTACTGAAGCTTTCTTT
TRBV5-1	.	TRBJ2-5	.	CASSQREETQYF	TGCGCCAGCAGTCAGCGGGAAGAGACCCAGTACTTC
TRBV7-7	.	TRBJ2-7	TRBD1	CASSFRQGYEQYF	TGTGCTAGCAGCTTTCGACAGGGCTACGAGCAGTACTTC
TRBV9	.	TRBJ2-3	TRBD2	CASSTRLAGDRADTQYF	TGTGCCAGCAGCACAAGACTAGCGGGAGATAGGGCAGATACGCAGTATTTT
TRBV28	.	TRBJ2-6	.	CASRNRSSGANVLTF	TGTGCCAGCAGGAACAGGAGCTCTGGGGCCAACGTCCTGACTTTC
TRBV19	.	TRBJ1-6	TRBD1	CASNGGRGTANSPLHF	TGTGCCAGCAACGGAGGTAGGGGGACAGCTAATTCACCCCTCCACTTT
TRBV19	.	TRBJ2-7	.	CASSIGEGHGGYEQYF	TGTGCCAGTAGTATAGGGGAGGGACACGGAGGCTACGAGCAGTACTTC
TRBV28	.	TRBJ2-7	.	CASSLYGRTYEQYF	TGTGCCAGCAGTTTATACGGGAGAACCTACGAGCAGTACTTC
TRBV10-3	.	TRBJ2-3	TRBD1	CAISDPGTGDPDTQYF	TGTGCCATCAGTGATCCCGGGACAGGGGACCCAGATACGCAGTATTTT
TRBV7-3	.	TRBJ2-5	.	CASSLLPAQETQYF	TGTGCCAGCAGCTTATTGCCCGCCCAAGAGACCCAGTACTTC
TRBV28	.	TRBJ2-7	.	CASSWDSGSSYEQYF	TGTGCCAGCAGTTGGGACAGCGGGAGCTCCTACGAGCAGTACTTC
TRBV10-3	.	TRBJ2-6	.	CAISVGPKGGANVLTF	TGTGCCATCAGTGTGGGACCCAAGGGTGGGGCCAACGTCCTGACTTTC
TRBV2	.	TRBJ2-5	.	CASRGGGQETQYF	TGTGCCAGCAGGGGTGGGGGGCAAGAGACCCAGTACTTC
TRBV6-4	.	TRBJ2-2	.	CASSGQDGTGELFF	TGTGCCAGCAGTGGACAGGATGGGACCGGGGAGCTGTTTTTT
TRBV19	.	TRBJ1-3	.	CASSLRDIGNTIYF	TGTGCCAGTAGTCTCCGGGACATTGGAAACACCATATATTTT